Listed below are T cell receptor beta chains from one sample, sequenced in a study of PD-L1 blockade in urothelial cancer. Assay: immunoSEQ multiplex PCR; the TCRdb copy retains only in-frame clones and omits some. The sample shows tens of thousands of clones, roughly 90% of them seen only once. Specimen: PBMCs, collected around atezolizumab (anti-PD-L1) treatment. The receptors derive from a woman aged 80 or older with urothelial cancer. Both conserved end residues are part of each CDR3. The D gene is left open where the match is weak. The size of a clone is reported for some rows only, either as once, few or many, or as a class for expanded clones.

>TRBJ2-3|NA|TRBV20-1|NA
CSARPADTQYF
TGCAGTGCTAGACCCGCAGATACGCAGTATTTT
>TRBJ2-5|NA|TRBV10-1|NA
CASSESGRGQETQYF
TGCGCCAGCAGTGAGTCGGGCAGGGGACAAGAGACCCAGTACTTC
>TRBJ1-1|NA|TRBV5-1|TRBD1
CASSKQGGGNTEAFF
TGCGCCAGCAGCAAACAGGGGGGTGGGAACACTGAAGCTTTCTTT
>TRBJ1-5|NA|TRBV7-9|NA
CASSLGGGGGAPQHF
TGTGCCAGCAGCTTAGGTGGCGGGGGAGGCGCGCCCCAGCATTTT
>TRBJ2-2|NA|TRBV11-3|TRBD2
CASSTSGSDTGELFF
TGTGCCAGCAGTACTAGCGGGAGTGACACCGGGGAGCTGTTTTTT
>TRBJ2-1|few|TRBV27|TRBD2
CASRIPTSGINEQFF
TGTGCCAGCAGGATACCGACTAGCGGGATCAATGAGCAGTTCTTC
>TRBJ2-7|NA|TRBV2|TRBD2
CAGQRDTSYEQYF
TGTGCCGGCCAGCGGGATACTTCCTACGAGCAGTACTTC
>TRBJ1-1|few|TRBV30|TRBD1
CAWKRGQLNTEAFF
TGTGCCTGGAAGAGGGGACAGCTGAACACTGAAGCTTTCTTT
>TRBJ2-7|NA|TRBV5-4|TRBD1
CASTDSGQSYEQYF
TGTGCCAGCACCGACTCGGGACAGTCCTACGAGCAGTACTTC
>TRBJ1-3|NA|TRBV5-5|TRBD1
CASTTLRDRAGNTIYF
TGTGCCAGCACCACCCTCCGGGACAGGGCTGGAAACACCATATATTTT
>TRBJ1-5|NA|TRBV6-1|TRBD1
CASSPQGMSQPQHF
TGTGCCAGCAGTCCACAGGGGATGAGTCAGCCCCAGCATTTT
>TRBJ2-3|NA|TRBV5-1|TRBD2
CASKSGTSDTDTQYF
TGCGCCAGCAAGTCCGGGACTAGCGACACAGATACGCAGTATTTT
>TRBJ2-2|NA|TRBV7-8|NA
CASSLLANTGELFF
TGTGCCAGCAGCTTATTAGCGAACACCGGGGAGCTGTTTTTT
>TRBJ1-3|NA|TRBV15|TRBD1
CATSRDGQANSGNTIYF
TGTGCCACCAGCAGAGACGGACAGGCCAACTCTGGAAACACCATATATTTT
>TRBJ2-2|once|TRBV4-2|NA
CASSQESRRPTNTGELFF
TGTGCCAGCAGCCAAGAGAGTAGGCGGCCGACGAACACCGGGGAGCTGTTTTTT
>TRBJ1-2|once|TRBV28|TRBD1
CASRSLSGGFGYTF
TGTGCCAGCAGATCTCTGTCAGGGGGTTTTGGCTACACCTTC
>TRBJ1-1|NA|TRBV5-8|NA
CASSFDRDIEAFF
TGTGCCAGCAGCTTCGACCGGGACATCGAAGCTTTCTTT
>TRBJ2-1|NA|TRBV11-2|TRBD2
CASSLDVSGSSYNEQFF
TGTGCCAGCAGCTTAGATGTGAGCGGGAGTAGCTACAATGAGCAGTTCTTC
>TRBJ2-7|once|TRBV30|NA
CAWSLDILYYEQYF
TGTGCCTGGAGTCTGGACATCTTGTACTACGAGCAGTACTTC
>TRBJ1-2|NA|TRBV7-9|NA
CATNADSNYGYTF
TGTGCCACCAACGCGGACAGTAACTATGGCTACACCTTC
>TRBJ1-4|NA|TRBV7-9|TRBD1
CASSSGQAMGGNEKLFF
TGTGCCAGCAGCTCTGGACAGGCCATGGGGGGCAATGAAAAACTGTTTTTT
>TRBJ1-2|NA|TRBV6-6|NA
CASSSRTEAANYGYTF
TGTGCCAGCAGTTCCCGGACAGAAGCTGCTAACTATGGCTACACCTTC
>TRBJ2-1|NA|TRBV5-1|TRBD2
CASSLDPSGIYNEQFF
TGCGCCAGCAGCTTGGATCCTAGCGGGATATACAATGAGCAGTTCTTC
>TRBJ2-7|NA|TRBV2|TRBD1
CASSEAGTGATF
TGTGCCAGCAGTGAAGCGGGGACAGGGGCTACCTTC